One TCR beta chain is described in this entry. This CDR3 region has 15 residues. Germline CDR1 MNHEY, CDR2 SMNVEV (reference sequence). V lost 2 bases to trimming and J lost 7 bases, with 18 bases between them. This entry comes from a study of T cell responses to AZD1222 COVID-19 vaccine. Assay: immunoSEQ multiplex PCR; the TCRdb copy retains only in-frame clones and omits some. The repertoire holds 75,000 to 95,000 clones, 75% to 90% seen once, with roughly 4.3% in the top ten. The TCR was taken from an adult who received the AZD1222 COVID-19 vaccine. The chain links TRBV27 to TRBJ2-7, with D perhaps matching TRBD2 (6 bases). The specimen comprised peripheral blood, sampled 28 days after the second AZD1222 dose. The CDR3 DNA reads as TGTGCCAGCAGTTTAGGGGGGAGGACACCGGGGGAGCAGTACTTC. This codes for CASSLGGRTPGEQYF.